This TCR beta chain originates from a study of Tregs in tolerant kidney transplant recipients. Measured with immunoSEQ multiplex PCR; TCRdb has only the in-frame clones, and not every one. Of about 46,000 clones listed, roughly nine tenths are singletons. This CDR3 has 14 residues. Germline V lookup: CDR1 SGHVS, CDR2 FNYEAQ. With 5 bases removed from V and 2 bases from J, the gap between germline ends came to 12 bases. This clonotype originated in a human donor in good health. The material sequenced was Tregs from blood. The chain couples TRBV7-6 to TRBJ2-5; D might be TRBD2 (6 bases). The CDR3 sequence: CASSTGLPQETQYF. The CDR3 DNA follows: TGTGCCAGCAGCACGGGACTGCCGCAAGAGACCCAGTACTTC. Drawing the rest from reference TRBV7-6 and TRBJ2-5, the complete variable domain is GAGVSQSPRYKVTKRGQDVALRCDPISGHVSLYWYRQALGQGPEFLTYFNYEAQQDKSGLPNDRFSAERPEGSISTLTIQRTEQRDSAMYRCASSTGLPQETQYFGPGTRLLVL.